This TCR beta chain was documented in a study of blood T cell repertoires in COVID-19. Across the study: PBMCs, B-cell-depleted T cells, or T cells provided the cDNA or gDNA that made up the material.

The CDR3 is 13 residues long. V was clipped by 10 bases and J by 6 bases; unmatched bases: 12. Profiling relied on immunoSEQ multiplex PCR, and the TCRdb table lists in-frame clones only, not all of them. This sample has 140,000 to 150,000 clones, with around 87% found just once. The material sequenced was PBMCs or T cells enriched from blood (not recorded which). The rearrangement links TRBV12-3 or TRBV12-4 to TRBJ2-7; 7 bases fit TRBD1. This receptor was taken from a man aged 60 to 69 who had recovered from COVID-19. CDR3 DNA: TGTGCCACCCAGGGCTTGACAGGGACCGAGCAGTACTTC. This translates into CATQGLTGTEQYF.